This T cell receptor beta chain was captured in a study of memory B cells and T cells in multiple sclerosis. General study results and limits: Shared clonotype counts depended on differing compartment clone-set sizes and were normalized.

In the case of this clone: Its matching antigen is unknown.

CFSE-dim autoproliferating and CFSE-high non-proliferating T cells from unstimulated culture were sequenced separately. Roughly 5.2x10^7 CFSE-labeled PBMCs were cultured less than 8 days unstimulated, then replicate wells were pooled. PBMCs were labeled with about 0.5 uM CFSE and cultured without exogenous stimuli. Clones were sequenced by immunoSEQ multiplex PCR, and TCRdb holds only the in-frame ones, with some missing. The sample holds over 35,000 clones; roughly 80% are singletons and the top ten take roughly 1.1%. Deletions cut 1 base from V and 4 bases from J, with 8 bases between. The CDR3 is made up of 14 amino acids. Per germline, CDR1 LGHNT and CDR2 FRNRAP.

This clonotype originated in a human donor with multiple sclerosis. The gene calls are TRBV12-5 and TRBJ1-5; possibly TRBD1 for D (5 bases). The sequencing sample was made of PBMCs from blood kept in culture. In DNA form, the CDR3 reads TGTGCTAGTGGTTTGGGGGGGGTAAATCAGCCCCAGCATTTT. It specifies CASGLGGVNQPQHF.